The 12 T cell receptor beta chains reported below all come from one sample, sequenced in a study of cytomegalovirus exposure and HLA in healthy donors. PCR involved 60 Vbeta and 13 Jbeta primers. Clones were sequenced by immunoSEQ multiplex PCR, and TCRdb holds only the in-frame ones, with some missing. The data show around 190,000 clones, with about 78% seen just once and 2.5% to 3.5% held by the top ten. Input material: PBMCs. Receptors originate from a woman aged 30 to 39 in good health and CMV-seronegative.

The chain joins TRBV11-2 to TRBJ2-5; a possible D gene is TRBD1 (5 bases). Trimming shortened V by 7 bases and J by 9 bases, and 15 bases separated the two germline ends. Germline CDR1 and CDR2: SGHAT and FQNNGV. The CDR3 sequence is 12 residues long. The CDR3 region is CASTFGAEAQYF. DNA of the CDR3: TGTGCCAGCACATTTGGGGCCGAGGCCCAGTACTTC.

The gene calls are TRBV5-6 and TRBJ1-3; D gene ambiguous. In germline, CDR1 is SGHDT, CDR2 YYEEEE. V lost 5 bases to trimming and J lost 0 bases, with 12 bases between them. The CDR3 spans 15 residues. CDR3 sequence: CASSTWRTSGNTIYF. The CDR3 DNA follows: TGTGCCAGCAGTACCTGGAGAACCTCTGGAAACACCATATATTTT.

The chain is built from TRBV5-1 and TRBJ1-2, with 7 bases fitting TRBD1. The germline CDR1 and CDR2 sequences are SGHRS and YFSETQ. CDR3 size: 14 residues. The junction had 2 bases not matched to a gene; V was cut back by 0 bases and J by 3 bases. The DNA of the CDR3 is TGCGCCAGCAGCTTGGCCGGGACAGACTATGGCTACACCTTC. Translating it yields CASSLAGTDYGYTF.

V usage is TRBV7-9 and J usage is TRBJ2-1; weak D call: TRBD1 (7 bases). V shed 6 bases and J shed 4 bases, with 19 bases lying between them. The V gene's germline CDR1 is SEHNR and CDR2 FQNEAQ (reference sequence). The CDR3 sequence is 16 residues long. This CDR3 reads CASRTRRGPSYNEQFF. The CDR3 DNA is TGTGCCAGCAGGACGAGGAGGGGGCCGTCGTACAATGAGCAGTTCTTC.

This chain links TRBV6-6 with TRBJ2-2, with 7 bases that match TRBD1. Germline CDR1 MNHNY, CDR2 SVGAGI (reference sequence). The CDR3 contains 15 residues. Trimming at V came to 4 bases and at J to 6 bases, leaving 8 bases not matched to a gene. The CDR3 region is CASSWDSVESGELFF. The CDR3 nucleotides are TGTGCCAGCAGTTGGGACAGTGTGGAGTCCGGGGAGCTGTTTTTT.

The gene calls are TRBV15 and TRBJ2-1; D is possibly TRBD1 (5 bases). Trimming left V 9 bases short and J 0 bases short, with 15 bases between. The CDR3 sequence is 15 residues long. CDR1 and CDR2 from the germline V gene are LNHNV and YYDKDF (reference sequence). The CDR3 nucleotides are TGTGCCACTTCTAGGGGCCAGAGCTCCTACAATGAGCAGTTCTTC. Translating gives CATSRGQSSYNEQFF.

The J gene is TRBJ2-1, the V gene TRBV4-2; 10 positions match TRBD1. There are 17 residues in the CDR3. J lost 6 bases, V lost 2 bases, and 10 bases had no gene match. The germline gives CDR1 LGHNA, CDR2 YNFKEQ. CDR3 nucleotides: TGTGCCAGCAGCCAAAAAGCCCCCGGGACAGGGGTCAATGAGCAGTTCTTC. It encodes CASSQKAPGTGVNEQFF.

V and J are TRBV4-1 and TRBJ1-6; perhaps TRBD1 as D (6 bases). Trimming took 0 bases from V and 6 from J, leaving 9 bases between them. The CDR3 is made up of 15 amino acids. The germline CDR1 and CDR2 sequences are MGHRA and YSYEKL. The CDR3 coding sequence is TGCGCCAGCAGCCAAGATAACAGGGCTAATTCACCCCTCCACTTT. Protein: CASSQDNRANSPLHF.

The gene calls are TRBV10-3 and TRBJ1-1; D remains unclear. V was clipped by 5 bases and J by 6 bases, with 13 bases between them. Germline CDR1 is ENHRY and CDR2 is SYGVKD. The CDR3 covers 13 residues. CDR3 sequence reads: CAISRTSGSEAFF. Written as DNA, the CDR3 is TGTGCCATCAGTCGTACAAGCGGGTCTGAAGCTTTCTTT.

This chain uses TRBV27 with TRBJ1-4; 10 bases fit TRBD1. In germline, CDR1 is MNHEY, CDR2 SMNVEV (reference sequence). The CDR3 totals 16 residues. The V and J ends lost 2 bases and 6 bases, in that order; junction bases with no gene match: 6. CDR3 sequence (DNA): TGTGCCAGCAGTTTAGGGACCGGGACAGGGGATGAAAAACTGTTTTTT. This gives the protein CASSLGTGTGDEKLFF.

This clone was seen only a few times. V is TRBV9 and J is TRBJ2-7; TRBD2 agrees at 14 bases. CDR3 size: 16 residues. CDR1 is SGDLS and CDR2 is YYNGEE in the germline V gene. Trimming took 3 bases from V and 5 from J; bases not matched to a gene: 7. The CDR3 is CASSGRLAGGLHEQYF. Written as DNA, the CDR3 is TGTGCCAGCAGCGGCAGACTAGCGGGAGGGCTCCACGAGCAGTACTTC.

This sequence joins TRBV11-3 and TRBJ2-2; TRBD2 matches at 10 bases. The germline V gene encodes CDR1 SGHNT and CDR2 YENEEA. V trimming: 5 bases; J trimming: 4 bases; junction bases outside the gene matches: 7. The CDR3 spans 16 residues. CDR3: CASSPAASGGTGELFF. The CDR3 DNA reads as TGTGCCAGCAGCCCAGCCGCTAGCGGGGGCACCGGGGAGCTGTTTTTT. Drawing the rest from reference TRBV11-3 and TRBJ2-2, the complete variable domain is EAGVVQSPRYKIIEKKQPVAFWCNPISGHNTLYWYLQNLGQGPELLIRYENEEAVDDSQLPKDRFSAERLKGVDSTLKIQPAELGDSAVYLCASSPAASGGTGELFFGEGSRLTVL.